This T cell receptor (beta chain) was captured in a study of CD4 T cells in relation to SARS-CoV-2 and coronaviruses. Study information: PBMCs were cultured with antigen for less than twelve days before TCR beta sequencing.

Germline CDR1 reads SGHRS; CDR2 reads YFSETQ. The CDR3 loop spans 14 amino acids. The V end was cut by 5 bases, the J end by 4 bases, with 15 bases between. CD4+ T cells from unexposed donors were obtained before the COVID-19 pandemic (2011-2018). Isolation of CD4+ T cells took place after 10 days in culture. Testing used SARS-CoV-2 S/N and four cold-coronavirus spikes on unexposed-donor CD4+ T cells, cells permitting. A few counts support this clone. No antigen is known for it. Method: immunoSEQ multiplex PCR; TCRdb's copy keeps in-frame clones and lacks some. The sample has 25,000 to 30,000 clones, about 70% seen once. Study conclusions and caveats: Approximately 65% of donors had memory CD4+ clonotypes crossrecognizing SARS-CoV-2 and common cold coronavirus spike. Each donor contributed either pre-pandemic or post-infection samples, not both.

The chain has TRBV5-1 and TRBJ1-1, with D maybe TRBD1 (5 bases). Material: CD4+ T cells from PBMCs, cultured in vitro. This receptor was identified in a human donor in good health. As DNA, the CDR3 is TGCGCCAGCAGGGCCGGGACCCCCGGCACTGAAGCTTTCTTT. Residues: CASRAGTPGTEAFF.